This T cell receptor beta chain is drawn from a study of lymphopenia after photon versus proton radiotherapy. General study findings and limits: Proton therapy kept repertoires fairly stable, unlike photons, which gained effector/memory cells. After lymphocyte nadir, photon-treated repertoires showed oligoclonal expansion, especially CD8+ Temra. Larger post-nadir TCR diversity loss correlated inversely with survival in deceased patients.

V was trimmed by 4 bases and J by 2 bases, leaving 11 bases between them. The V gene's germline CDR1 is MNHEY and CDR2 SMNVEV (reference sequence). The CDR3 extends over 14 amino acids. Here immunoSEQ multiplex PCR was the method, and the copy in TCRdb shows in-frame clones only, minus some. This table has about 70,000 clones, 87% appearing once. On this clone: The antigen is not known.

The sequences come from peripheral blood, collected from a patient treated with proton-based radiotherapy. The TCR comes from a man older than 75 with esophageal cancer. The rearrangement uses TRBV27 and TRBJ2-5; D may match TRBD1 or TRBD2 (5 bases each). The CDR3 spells CASSYRDGQETQYF. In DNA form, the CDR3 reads TGTGCCAGCAGTTACCGGGACGGGCAAGAGACCCAGTACTTC.